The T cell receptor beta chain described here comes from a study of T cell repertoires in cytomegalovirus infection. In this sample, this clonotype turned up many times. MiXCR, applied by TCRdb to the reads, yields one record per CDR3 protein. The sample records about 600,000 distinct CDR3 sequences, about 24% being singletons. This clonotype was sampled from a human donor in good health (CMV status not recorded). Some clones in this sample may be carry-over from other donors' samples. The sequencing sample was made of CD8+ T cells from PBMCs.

CDR3 in DNA: TGTGCCAGCAGCTATCCGGGACTAGCGGGGCCTAGCACAGATACGCAGTATTTT. This translates into CASSYPGLAGPSTDTQYF. The chain is built from TRBV7-2 and TRBJ2-3, with 13 bases fitting TRBD2. With V trimmed by 4 bases and J by 0 bases, 7 bases remained unmatched. The CDR3 is 18 amino acids. From germline, CDR1 is SGHTA and CDR2 FQGNSA.